These 9 T cell receptor beta chains originate from one sample sequenced in a study of T cells in Graves' hyperthyroidism and ophthalmopathy. Amplification yielded TCR beta CDR3 regions, with RNA transcripts as the source. Using the HTBI primer set, a first-round RT-PCR was run on the TCR CDR3. A single record per CDR3 protein comes from TCRdb applying MiXCR to the multiplex PCR reads. The data show 400,000 to 500,000 distinct CDR3 sequences, with roughly 15% seen just once and around 14% held by the top ten. Sequenced input: blood. The receptors shown here come from a man aged 18 to 30 with Graves' ophthalmopathy.

The sample holds many counts of this clonotype. Possible read error: a much larger clone is one base away. The V gene is TRBV7-6, the J gene TRBJ1-1; D gene ambiguous. CDR3 size: 11 residues. The germline CDR1 and CDR2 sequences are SGHVS and FNYEAQ. The CDR3 region is CASSQNAEAFF. CDR3 DNA sequence: TGTGCCAGCAGCCAGAACGCTGAAGCTTTCTTT.

This clonotype has just a few counts. The V call is TRBV9, the J call TRBJ1-5; tentatively, D is TRBD1 (6 bases). Germline loops: CDR1 SGDLS, CDR2 YYNGEE. V was shortened by 4 bases and J by 6 bases, with 14 bases between the two germline ends. The CDR3 has 14 residues. DNA of the CDR3: TGTGCCAGCAGCCCGGAGGGGGGAGGTCAGCCCCAGCATTTT. Protein product: CASSPEGGGQPQHF.

This clonotype appeared many times. The CDR3 DNA reads as TGTGCCAGCAGCGATCAGGGTTACGGCACTGAAGCTTTCTTT. It translates to CASSDQGYGTEAFF. The chain combines TRBV2 with TRBJ1-1; tentatively, D is TRBD1 (5 bases). This CDR3 comprises 14 residues. Germline loops: CDR1 SNHLY, CDR2 FYNNEI. V lost 6 bases, J lost 4 bases, and 15 bases lay in between.

This clonotype came up a few times. The rearrangement joins TRBV20-1 to TRBJ2-4; D gene uncertain. The CDR3 spans 14 residues. V was shortened by 2 bases and J by 4 bases, with 12 bases between the two germline ends. CDR1 is DFQATT, CDR2 SNEGSKA, per germline (reference sequence). CDR3 in DNA: TGCAGTGCTAGAAATAAGGTGGGAAAAAACATTCAGTACTTC. It codes for CSARNKVGKNIQYF.

Many counts were recorded for this clonotype. This chain connects TRBV7-6 to TRBJ2-1; D perhaps matches TRBD2 (6 bases). This CDR3 spans 14 amino acids. CDR1 and CDR2 from the germline V gene are SGHVS and FNYEAQ. Trimming removed 1 base at V and 10 bases at J, with 14 bases between. CDR3 sequence (DNA): TGTGCCAGCAGCTTAGGGTCGCGGGGAAAGGAGCAGTTCTTC. Residues: CASSLGSRGKEQFF.

This clonotype has a count of ten or more. This chain uses TRBV18 with TRBJ2-7; D might be TRBD1 (6 bases). Per the germline V gene, CDR1 is KGHSH and CDR2 is LQKENI. This CDR3 spans 13 amino acids. The V end was cut by 3 bases, the J end by 4 bases, with 10 bases between. The CDR3 bases are TGTGCCAGCTCACCTCCTGGACAGTACGAGCAGTACTTC. Translated: CASSPPGQYEQYF. The entire variable domain, with the rest obtained from reference TRBV18 and TRBJ2-7, is as follows: NAGVMQNPRHLVRRRGQEARLRCSPMKGHSHVYWYRQLPEEGLKFMVYLQKENIIDESGMPKERFSAEFPKEGPSILRIQQVVRGDSAAYFCASSPPGQYEQYFGPGTRLTVT.

The V gene is TRBV6-1, the J gene TRBJ1-2; perhaps TRBD1 as D (6 bases). The ends were cut back, 7 bases at V and 6 bases at J, with 15 bases in the middle. Germline CDR1 is MNHNS and CDR2 is SASEGT. The CDR3 contains 13 residues. CDR3 region: CASTPGVLHGYTF. Written as DNA, the CDR3 is TGTGCCAGCACCCCAGGGGTTCTCCATGGCTACACCTTC.

Many counts were recorded for this clonotype. V usage is TRBV11-2 and J usage is TRBJ1-6; 7 bases fit TRBD1. The V segment lost 4 bases and the J segment 10 bases; nucleotides outside the gene matches: 7. Germline assignment: CDR1 SGHAT and CDR2 FQNNGV. The CDR3 has 14 amino acids. The DNA of the CDR3 is TGTGCCAGCAGCTCGACAGGGTCAGGGTCACCCCTCCACTTT. Its protein product is CASSSTGSGSPLHF.

In its sample, this clonotype was seen a few times. V and J are TRBV5-1 and TRBJ1-1, with a tentative D call TRBD1 (5 bases). Trimming removed 0 bases at V and 1 base at J, with 13 bases between. Germline V gives CDR1 SGHRS, CDR2 YFSETQ. The CDR3 consists of 16 residues. The CDR3 DNA follows: TGCGCCAGCAGCTTGGCCCTCGGGGGGACGAACACTGAAGCTTTCTTT. It encodes CASSLALGGTNTEAFF.